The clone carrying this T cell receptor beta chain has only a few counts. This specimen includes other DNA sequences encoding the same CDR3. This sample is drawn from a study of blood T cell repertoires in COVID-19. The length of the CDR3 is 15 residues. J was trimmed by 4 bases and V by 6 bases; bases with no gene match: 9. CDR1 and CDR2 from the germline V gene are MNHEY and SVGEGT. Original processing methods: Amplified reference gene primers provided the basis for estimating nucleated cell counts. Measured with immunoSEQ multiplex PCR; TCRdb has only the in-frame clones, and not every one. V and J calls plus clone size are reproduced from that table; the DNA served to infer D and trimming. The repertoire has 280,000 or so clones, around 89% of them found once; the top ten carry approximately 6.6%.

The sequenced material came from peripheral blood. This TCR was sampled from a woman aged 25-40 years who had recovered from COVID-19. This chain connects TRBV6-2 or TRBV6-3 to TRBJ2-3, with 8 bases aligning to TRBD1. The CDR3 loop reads CASSPGGVGADTQYF. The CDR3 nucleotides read TGTGCCAGCAGCCCAGGGGGCGTTGGCGCAGATACGCAGTATTTT.